The 29 T cell receptor beta chains below come from one sample, sequenced in a study of graft-versus-host responses after intestinal transplantation. From the graft tissue, intraepithelial and lamina propria lymphocytes were released through processing. Here immunoSEQ multiplex PCR was the method, and the copy in TCRdb shows in-frame clones only, minus some. The repertoire consists of around 17,000 clones, with 65% to 90% occurring once and the leading ten covering more than 5%. Sequenced here: ileum tissue, sampled 17 days after transplant. Receptor source: a human patient who received an intestinal transplant, so some T cells may come from the graft donor.

The V call is TRBV29-1, the J call TRBJ1-5, with a tentative D call TRBD1 (5 bases). CDR1 SQVTM and CDR2 ANQGSEA come from the germline V gene. The CDR3 runs 11 residues. V lost 4 bases and J lost 5, with 6 bases in between. The CDR3 bases are TGCAGCGTTGGGGGGGATCAGCCCCAGCATTTT. This translates into CSVGGDQPQHF.

The chain uses TRBV28 and TRBJ2-7; D may match TRBD1 or TRBD2 (5 bases each). From germline, CDR1 is MDHEN and CDR2 SYDVKM. V shed 5 bases and J shed 3 bases, with 14 bases lying between them. This CDR3 is 14 amino acids long. The CDR3 protein is CASSIGTFVYEQYF. The CDR3 DNA reads TGTGCCAGCAGTATTGGGACCTTTGTCTACGAGCAGTACTTC.

This chain uses TRBV27 with TRBJ2-4, with 9 bases matching TRBD2. The CDR3 runs to 17 residues. Germline values: CDR1 MNHEY, CDR2 SMNVEV (reference sequence). Germline trimming cut 1 base from V and 3 bases from J; bases unmatched to any gene: 7. The CDR3 protein is CASSLFSSGNDKNIQYF. The CDR3 DNA reads as TGTGCCAGCAGTTTATTCTCTAGCGGGAATGACAAAAACATTCAGTACTTC.

CDR3 sequence reads: CASSVWGEETQYF. CDR3 DNA: TGTGCCAGCAGCGTCTGGGGAGAAGAGACCCAGTACTTC. V usage is TRBV9 and J usage is TRBJ2-5; a possible D gene is TRBD2 (5 bases). Germline V lookup: CDR1 SGDLS, CDR2 YYNGEE. The CDR3 has 13 residues. V was clipped by 2 bases and J by 3 bases, with 8 bases between them.

The chain couples TRBV28 to TRBJ1-4; D unresolved. This CDR3 contains 11 residues. V lost 5 bases to trimming and J lost 8 bases, with 6 bases between them. Germline V gives CDR1 MDHEN, CDR2 SYDVKM. CDR3 region: CASSRIEKLFF. The CDR3 nucleotides read TGTGCCAGCAGTAGGATCGAAAAACTGTTTTTT.

The chain employs TRBV4-2 and TRBJ1-1, with a possible D match to TRBD1 (5 bases). The germline V and J ends were trimmed by 5 bases and 2 bases, with 12 bases remaining between them. There are 14 residues in the CDR3. Germline V gene data show CDR1 as LGHNA and CDR2 as YNFKEQ. CDR3 in DNA: TGTGCCAGCAGCTGGGGCCGGGGTAACACTGAAGCTTTCTTT. This encodes CASSWGRGNTEAFF.

The J gene is TRBJ2-7, the V gene TRBV7-2, with unresolved D. The CDR3 spans 13 residues. V lost 1 base and J 1 base, leaving 5 bases between the germline ends. Germline V gives CDR1 SGHTA, CDR2 FQGNSA. This CDR3 is CASSLGRSYEQYF. The CDR3 nucleotides read TGTGCCAGCAGCTTAGGAAGATCCTACGAGCAGTACTTC.

The chain joins TRBV5-1 to TRBJ2-7; the D is unclear. CDR1 SGHRS and CDR2 YFSETQ come from the germline V gene. The CDR3 has 13 residues. V was trimmed by 0 bases and J by 3 bases, leaving 7 bases between them. In DNA, the CDR3 is TGCGCCAGCAGCTTGGATCTGCTCTACGAGCAGTACTTC. Amino acid sequence: CASSLDLLYEQYF.

The chain joins TRBV7-9 to TRBJ2-7, with 9 bases identical to TRBD1. Germline V lookup: CDR1 SEHNR, CDR2 FQNEAQ (reference sequence). J gave up 3 bases and V 5 bases, and 11 bases lay outside the gene matches. The CDR3 extends over 16 amino acids. The CDR3 reads CASSPHPGQGNYEQYF. The CDR3 coding sequence is TGTGCCAGCAGCCCCCACCCGGGACAGGGTAACTACGAGCAGTACTTC.

This chain joins TRBV5-3 and TRBJ2-4, with D perhaps TRBD1 (5 bases). TRBV5-3 is flagged as an ORF with uncertain function. Trimming removed 0 bases at V and 2 bases at J, with 12 bases between. The CDR3 sequence is 16 residues long. The CDR3 DNA is TGTGCCAGAAGCTTGGAGTCAGGGTTGACCAAAAACATTCAGTACTTC. It yields the protein CARSLESGLTKNIQYF.

This chain uses TRBV10-3 with TRBJ2-1, with D hard to call. Trimming removed 2 bases at V and 8 bases at J, with 7 bases between. The CDR3 has 12 amino acids. CDR1 is ENHRY, CDR2 SYGVKD, per germline. CDR3 sequence reads: CAISEVDDEQFF. The CDR3 nucleotides are TGTGCCATCAGTGAGGTGGACGATGAGCAGTTCTTC.

This chain connects TRBV28 to TRBJ1-5; no definite D call. Trimming left V 3 bases short and J 2 bases short, with 5 bases between. CDR3 size: 13 residues. Germline V CDR1 and CDR2: MDHEN, SYDVKM. CDR3 in amino acids: CASSFGGNQPQHF. CDR3 nucleotide sequence: TGTGCCAGCAGTTTCGGCGGCAATCAGCCCCAGCATTTT.

This sequence joins TRBV5-6 and TRBJ2-5; D gene unclear. The CDR3 contains 13 residues. Germline V lookup: CDR1 SGHDT, CDR2 YYEEEE. The germline V and J ends were trimmed by 1 base and 7 bases, with 11 bases remaining between them. CDR3 DNA: TGTGCCAGCAGCTTGTGGGCCGCCACGACCCAGTACTTC. It specifies CASSLWAATTQYF. The variable domain in full, completed from reference TRBV5-6 and TRBJ2-5, reads DAGVTQSPTHLIKTRGQQVTLRCSPKSGHDTVSWYQQALGQGPQFIFQYYEEEERQRGNFPDRFSGHQFPNYSSELNVNALLLGDSALYLCASSLWAATTQYFGPGTRLLVL.

The gene calls are TRBV5-8 and TRBJ2-1; TRBD1 matches 9 bases. Germline assignment: CDR1 SGHTS and CDR2 YDEGEE. The CDR3 covers 15 residues. V shed 1 base, J shed 4 bases, and the junction held 3 bases outside the gene matches. CDR3 loop: CASSLYGTGYNEQFF. In DNA, the CDR3 is TGTGCCAGCAGCTTGTATGGGACAGGGTACAATGAGCAGTTCTTC.

This clone appeared a single time. This rearrangement joins TRBV5-1 to TRBJ1-4, with D perhaps TRBD1 (6 bases). Germline CDR1 SGHRS, CDR2 YFSETQ. The ends were cut back, 4 bases at V and 2 bases at J, with 9 bases in the middle. The CDR3 runs 14 residues. The CDR3 is CASSPDSTNEKLFF. In DNA, the CDR3 is TGCGCCAGCAGCCCGGACAGTACTAATGAAAAACTGTTTTTT. Supplemented by reference TRBV5-1 and TRBJ1-4, the full variable domain reads KAGVTQTPRYLIKTRGQQVTLSCSPISGHRSVSWYQQTPGQGLQFLFEYFSETQRNKGNFPGRFSGRQFSNSRSEMNVSTLELGDSALYLCASSPDSTNEKLFFGSGTQLSVL.

By proportion, this clone is medium-sized (0.01 to 0.1%). This chain connects TRBV6-5 to TRBJ2-7, with D unresolved. V was shortened by 2 bases and J by 7 bases, with 12 bases between the two germline ends. In germline, CDR1 is MNHEY, CDR2 SVGAGI. The CDR3 totals 13 residues. The CDR3: CASSYEVGSEQYF. CDR3 nucleotide sequence: TGTGCCAGCAGTTACGAGGTTGGTTCGGAGCAGTACTTC.

The rearrangement uses TRBV28 and TRBJ1-4; 11 nucleotides match TRBD1. This CDR3 spans 16 amino acids. Germline trimming cut 1 base from V and 7 bases from J; bases unmatched to any gene: 5. CDR1 MDHEN and CDR2 SYDVKM come from the germline V gene. CDR3 sequence reads: CASSLSAGTGGEKLFF. The CDR3 DNA follows: TGTGCCAGCAGTTTATCCGCCGGGACAGGGGGTGAAAAACTGTTTTTT.

The chain is built from TRBV19 and TRBJ1-5; no reliable D call. Trimming removed 6 bases at V and 5 bases at J, with 14 bases between. The CDR3 runs 14 residues. From germline, CDR1 is LNHDA and CDR2 SQIVND (reference sequence). As DNA, the CDR3 is TGTGCCAGTAGGGCAGCAGCCCTTTATCAGCCCCAGCATTTT. It is translated as CASRAAALYQPQHF.

The chain links TRBV15 to TRBJ1-4; 9 positions agree with TRBD1. From germline, CDR1 is LNHNV and CDR2 YYDKDF (reference sequence). The ends lost 7 bases at V and 0 bases at J; junction bases unmatched: 9. This CDR3 region has 17 residues. The CDR3 bases are TGTGCCACCAACGAACAGGGGGCCACCGCAACTAATGAAAAACTGTTTTTT. This translates into CATNEQGATATNEKLFF.

This rearrangement joins TRBV7-8 to TRBJ1-1; D gene unclear. The CDR3 is 16 residues long. V was shortened by 0 bases and J by 0 bases, with 11 bases between the two germline ends. The germline gives CDR1 SGHVS, CDR2 FQNEAQ. CDR3 loop: CASSLARWRLNTEAFF. DNA of the CDR3: TGTGCCAGCAGCTTAGCCCGATGGCGCCTGAACACTGAAGCTTTCTTT.

This chain connects TRBV4-1 to TRBJ1-2; possibly TRBD1 for D (6 bases). The V end was cut by 0 bases, the J end by 5 bases, with 16 bases between. In germline, CDR1 is MGHRA, CDR2 YSYEKL. The CDR3 loop spans 16 amino acids. The CDR3 DNA is TGCGCCAGCAGCCAAGAGGCTATGAACAGGGTTTATGGCTACACCTTC. This sequence encodes CASSQEAMNRVYGYTF.

The chain joins TRBV2 to TRBJ1-6; no clear D. Germline V gene data show CDR1 as SNHLY and CDR2 as FYNNEI. CDR3 length: 12 residues. The germline V and J ends were trimmed by 3 bases and 7 bases, with 4 bases remaining between them. CDR3 sequence (DNA): TGTGCCAGCAGTGACCCCAATTCACCCCTCCACTTT. This encodes CASSDPNSPLHF.

V is TRBV10-2 and J is TRBJ1-2, with TRBD1 identical over 9 bases. CDR1 is WSHSY, CDR2 SAAADI, per germline. V trimming: 6 bases; J trimming: 5 bases; junction bases outside the gene matches: 7. The CDR3 is made up of 14 amino acids. The CDR3: CASRVGQGGYGYTF. Written as DNA, the CDR3 is TGCGCCAGCAGAGTGGGACAGGGCGGGTATGGCTACACCTTC.

This chain connects TRBV30 to TRBJ1-5; TRBD1 is a possible D gene (6 bases). The CDR3 is made up of 14 amino acids. V shed 0 bases and J shed 9 bases, with 15 bases lying between them. Germline CDR1 reads GTSNPN; CDR2 reads SVGIG (reference sequence). CDR3 sequence (DNA): TGTGCCTGGAGTGTCGGGGGCCCTGGTCGGCCCCAGCATTTT. Protein: CAWSVGGPGRPQHF.

V gene TRBV7-9 combines with J gene TRBJ2-7; 9 bases match TRBD1. The J segment lost 2 bases and the V segment lost 5 bases, leaving 10 bases of the junction unmatched. This CDR3 has 16 residues. In germline, CDR1 is SEHNR, CDR2 FQNEAQ (reference sequence). CDR3 DNA sequence: TGTGCCAGCAGCCGATCGCCGGGACAGGGTCCCTACGAGCAGTACTTC. Translated, it gives CASSRSPGQGPYEQYF.

The chain carries TRBV29-1 and TRBJ2-7, with TRBD2 matching over 7 bases. V lost 4 bases to trimming and J lost 2 bases; unmatched junction nucleotides: 8. The CDR3 is 14 amino acids. In germline, CDR1 is SQVTM, CDR2 ANQGSEA. Written as DNA, the CDR3 is TGCAGCGTTGTCGGGGTAGGGAGGGCCTACGAGCAGTACTTC. This encodes CSVVGVGRAYEQYF.

This rearrangement joins TRBV4-3 to TRBJ1-1; the D gene is possibly TRBD1 (6 bases). The CDR3 has 14 amino acids. Per germline, CDR1 LGHNA and CDR2 YSLEER. The V gene lost 3 bases and the J gene lost 3 bases, with 11 bases spanning the gap. The DNA of the CDR3 is TGCGCCAGCAGCCACCACAGGGCGTACACTGAAGCTTTCTTT. Protein product: CASSHHRAYTEAFF.

This clone was counted a single time. The chain is built from TRBV4-2 and TRBJ2-7; D is possibly TRBD2 (5 bases). V shed 1 base and J shed 3 bases, with 10 bases lying between them. From germline, CDR1 is LGHNA and CDR2 YNFKEQ. The CDR3 totals 14 residues. This chain's CDR3 is CASSQVKRNYEQYF. CDR3 in DNA: TGTGCCAGCAGCCAAGTGAAGCGGAACTACGAGCAGTACTTC.

The V call is TRBV7-2, the J call TRBJ1-4; 11 positions match TRBD1. The CDR3 sequence is 14 residues long. V was clipped by 5 bases and J by 8 bases; unmatched bases: 4. Germline CDR1 SGHTA, CDR2 FQGNSA. The CDR3 bases are TGTGCCAGCAGCGCGGACAGGGGGCGGGAAAAACTGTTTTTT. Residues: CASSADRGREKLFF.